These T cell receptor beta chains were read from a single sample in a study of control samples from healthy donors and cancer patients. Data came from immunoSEQ multiplex PCR; TCRdb stores just in-frame clones and leaves some out. This sample has approximately 120,000 clones, with roughly nine tenths found just once. The sequencing sample was made of blood. The receptor source for this set is a human donor in good health. The donor label of this sample is uncertain. Each CDR3 is given with its conserved first and last residue. A D gene is named only where the DNA matches it firmly. Clone size is shown for a subset of rows, as once, few, many or a class of expanded clone.

>TRBD1|.|TRBV4-1|TRBJ1-4
CASSQIPGQGLGKLFF
TGCGCCAGCAGCCAAATCCCGGGACAGGGGTTGGGAAAACTGTTTTTT
>TRBD1|.|TRBV4-1|TRBJ1-2
CASSIRTGSGYTF
TGCGCCAGCAGCATACGGACAGGGTCCGGCTACACCTTC
>.|.|TRBV14|TRBJ1-6
CASSQGYSYNSPLHF
TGTGCCAGCAGCCAAGGGTACAGCTATAATTCACCCCTCCACTTT
>TRBD1|few|TRBV5-4|TRBJ2-7
CASSSTGGISGQYF
TGTGCCAGCAGCTCCACAGGGGGGATCTCTGGGCAGTACTTC
>.|.|TRBV3-1/TRBV3-2|TRBJ1-4
CASSQGSLGEKLFF
TGTGCCAGCAGCCAGGGCAGTCTTGGTGAAAAACTGTTTTTT
>.|.|TRBV2|TRBJ1-2
CASRAGLVNYGYTF
TGTGCCAGCAGGGCGGGACTCGTGAACTATGGCTACACCTTC
>TRBD1|.|TRBV4-3|TRBJ1-6
CASSQEGTGDSPLHF
TGCGCCAGCAGCCAAGAAGGGACAGGGGATTCACCCCTCCACTTT
>.|.|TRBV5-4|TRBJ1-1
CASSLELLGNTEAFF
TGTGCCAGCAGCTTGGAACTCTTGGGAAACACTGAAGCTTTCTTT
>.|.|TRBV5-6|TRBJ1-5
CASSLQGSNQPQHF
TGTGCCAGCAGCCTACAGGGAAGCAATCAGCCCCAGCATTTT
>TRBD2|.|TRBV19|TRBJ2-3
CASSIGPRAGLAGNTDTQYF
TGTGCCAGTAGTATCGGCCCCAGGGCGGGACTAGCGGGTAACACAGATACGCAGTATTTT
>.|once|TRBV6-5|TRBJ1-3
CASSWGTPNTIYF
TGTGCCAGCAGTTGGGGCACCCCGAACACCATATATTTT
>TRBD1|.|TRBV19|TRBJ1-3
CAIGDRGQSGNTIYF
TGTGCCATAGGGGACAGGGGGCAGTCTGGAAACACCATATATTTT
>.|.|TRBV29-1|TRBJ1-2
CSVAVAGNYGYTF
TGCAGCGTTGCGGTGGCAGGGAACTATGGCTACACCTTC
>.|.|TRBV4-1|TRBJ1-1
CASSARQVNTEAFF
TGCGCCAGCAGTGCACGACAGGTGAACACTGAAGCTTTCTTT
>.|.|TRBV6-5|TRBJ1-1
CASTRRVGATEAFF
TGTGCCAGCACCCGAAGAGTAGGGGCGACTGAAGCTTTCTTT
>.|.|TRBV3-1/TRBV3-2|TRBJ1-4
CASSLRGGDEKLFF
TGTGCCAGCAGCCTGCGGGGAGGGGATGAAAAACTGTTTTTT
>.|.|TRBV11-2|TRBJ2-5
CASSLAGYMETQYF
TGTGCCAGCAGCTTAGCGGGGTACATGGAGACCCAGTACTTC
>TRBD1|once|TRBV5-1|TRBJ2-5
CASSMTGSPFFQGPKTQYF
TGCGCCAGCAGCATGACAGGGTCCCCCTTTTTTCAGGGCCCGAAGACCCAGTACTTC
>.|.|TRBV19|TRBJ1-6
CASRTRSSYNSPLHF
TGTGCCAGTAGAACACGGAGCTCCTATAATTCACCCCTCCACTTT
>.|.|TRBV5-1|TRBJ2-7
CASSLGHTSYEQYF
TGCGCCAGCAGCTTGGGACATACCTCTTACGAGCAGTACTTC
>TRBD1|.|TRBV7-9|TRBJ2-2
CASSPVRGRRTGELFF
TGTGCCAGCAGCCCTGTCAGGGGGCGAAGGACCGGGGAGCTGTTTTTT
>TRBD1|.|TRBV5-6|TRBJ1-5
CASSLGRGLSQPQHF
TGTGCCAGCAGCTTGGGCAGGGGGCTTAGTCAGCCCCAGCATTTT
>.|.|TRBV25-1|TRBJ2-1
CASSVQGDNEQFF
TGTGCCAGCAGTGTGCAGGGTGACAATGAGCAGTTCTTC
>.|.|TRBV24-1|TRBJ2-6
CATGPSGANVLTF
TGTGCCACGGGTCCCTCTGGGGCCAACGTCCTGACTTTC
>TRBD2|.|TRBV10-3|TRBJ2-2
CATGTSGGAATGELFF
TGTGCCACTGGGACTAGCGGGGGGGCGGCCACCGGGGAGCTGTTTTTT
>TRBD2|.|TRBV25-1|TRBJ2-4
CASSRTSGGPNIQYF
TGTGCCAGCAGCCGGACTAGCGGGGGGCCAAACATTCAGTACTTC
>.|.|TRBV10-2|TRBJ1-5
CASSDDGFNSNQPQHF
TGCGCCAGCAGTGATGATGGGTTTAATAGCAATCAGCCCCAGCATTTT
>.|.|TRBV14|TRBJ1-2
CASSRSREDRGYGYTF
TGTGCCAGCAGCCGATCCCGGGAAGACCGTGGCTATGGCTACACCTTC
>.|.|TRBV19|TRBJ1-5
CASSIVLGLGNQPQHF
TGTGCCAGTAGTATAGTTCTGGGGTTGGGCAATCAGCCCCAGCATTTT
>TRBD1|.|TRBV7-6|TRBJ1-4
CASSAGQVEEKLFF
TGTGCCAGCAGCGCGGGACAGGTTGAGGAAAAACTGTTTTTT
>TRBD2|.|TRBV9|TRBJ2-3
CASSVSGGDGTDTQYF
TGTGCCAGCAGCGTTAGCGGGGGGGACGGCACAGATACGCAGTATTTT
>.|.|TRBV6-1|TRBJ1-3
CASSEREDSGNTIYF
TGTGCCAGCAGTGAGCGGGAAGACTCTGGAAACACCATATATTTT
>.|.|TRBV20-1|TRBJ1-3
CSASWDVRNTIYF
TGCAGTGCTAGTTGGGACGTACGAAACACCATATATTTT
>.|.|TRBV6-4|TRBJ2-2
CASSQPGPSGTGELFF
TGTGCCAGCAGCCAACCGGGACCCTCAGGCACCGGGGAGCTGTTTTTT
>.|.|TRBV12-3/TRBV12-4|TRBJ1-1
CASSPQTNTEAFF
TGTGCCAGCAGTCCGCAGACCAACACTGAAGCTTTCTTT
>TRBD2|.|TRBV11-2|TRBJ2-1
CASSLDGGSYNEQFF
TGTGCCAGCAGCTTAGACGGGGGGTCATACAATGAGCAGTTCTTC
>.|.|TRBV9|TRBJ1-5
CASSPGEVNQPQHF
TGTGCCAGCAGCCCTGGGGAGGTAAATCAGCCCCAGCATTTT
>TRBD1|.|TRBV28|TRBJ1-2
CASSSRQGRGYTF
TGTGCCAGCAGTTCCCGACAGGGTAGGGGCTACACCTTC
>.|.|TRBV3-1/TRBV3-2|TRBJ1-2
CASSQDWGGAYGYTF
TGTGCCAGCAGCCAAGATTGGGGGGGTGCCTATGGCTACACCTTC
>.|once|TRBV5-5|TRBJ1-1
CASSWAQEAFF
TGTGCCAGCAGCTGGGCCCAGGAGGCTTTCTTT
>TRBD1|.|TRBV30|TRBJ1-2
CARSEGQDYGYTF
TGTGCCCGGAGTGAGGGACAGGACTATGGCTACACCTTC
>.|.|TRBV25-1|TRBJ1-6
CASSDGGYPYNSPLHF
TGTGCCAGCAGTGACGGGGGATACCCCTATAATTCACCCCTCCACTTT